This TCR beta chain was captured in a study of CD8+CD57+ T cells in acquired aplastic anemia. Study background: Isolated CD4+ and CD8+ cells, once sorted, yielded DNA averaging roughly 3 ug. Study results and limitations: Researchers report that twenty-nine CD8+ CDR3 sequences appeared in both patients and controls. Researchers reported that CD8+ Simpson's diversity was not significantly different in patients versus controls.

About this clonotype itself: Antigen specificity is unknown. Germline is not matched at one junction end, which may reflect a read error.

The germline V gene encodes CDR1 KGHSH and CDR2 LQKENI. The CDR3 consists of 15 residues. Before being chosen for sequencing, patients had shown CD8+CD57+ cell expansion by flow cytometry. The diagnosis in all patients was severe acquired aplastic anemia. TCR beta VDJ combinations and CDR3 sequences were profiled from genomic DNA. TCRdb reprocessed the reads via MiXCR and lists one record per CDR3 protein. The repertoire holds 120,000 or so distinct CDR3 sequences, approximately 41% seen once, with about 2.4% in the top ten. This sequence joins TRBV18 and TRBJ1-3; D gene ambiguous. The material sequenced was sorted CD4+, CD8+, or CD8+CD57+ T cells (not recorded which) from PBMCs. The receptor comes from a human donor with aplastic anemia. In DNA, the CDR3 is TGTGCCAGCACACCACCCGTAAGAACTGGAAACACCATATATTTT. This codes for CASTPPVRTGNTIYF.